The 10 T cell receptor beta chains presented below share a single source sample, sequenced in a study of immune characteristics of hereditary and idiopathic chronic pancreatitis. Total pancreatectomy with islet autotransplantation was the source of the chronic pancreatitis pancreas tissue. Only in-frame clones appear in the TCRdb table, and some are missing; sequencing was by immunoSEQ multiplex PCR. The top ten hold approximately 7% of the sample, which has a few thousand clones, around 75% seen once. Specimen: pancreas tissue with hereditary chronic pancreatitis. The receptors were gathered from a human donor with chronic pancreatitis.

This clone was counted only a few times. The chain employs TRBV10-2 and TRBJ1-2; no clear D gene. Germline V CDR1 and CDR2: WSHSY, SAAADI. The V end was cut by 7 bases, the J end by 8 bases, with 11 bases between. The CDR3 sequence is 11 residues long. The CDR3 sequence is CASTAAGGYTF. The CDR3 bases are TGCGCCAGCACTGCAGCGGGCGGCTACACCTTC.

This clone was counted between two and nine times. CDR3 bases: TGTGCCAGCAGCTTAAGCCAGGGCTGGGAGACCCAGTACTTC. This encodes CASSLSQGWETQYF. The chain has TRBV7-9 and TRBJ2-5, with D tentatively TRBD1 (5 bases). V lost 2 bases to trimming and J lost 5 bases, with 12 bases between them. The CDR3 has 14 residues. CDR1 and CDR2 from the germline V gene are SEHNR and FQNEAQ (reference sequence).

The gene calls are TRBV11-3 and TRBJ2-3; D remains ambiguous. The CDR3 sequence is 14 residues long. Germline-derived CDR1 and CDR2 are SGHNT and YENEEA. V was trimmed by 2 bases and J by 0 bases, leaving 6 bases between them. CDR3 protein: CASSLTASTDTQYF. Written as DNA, the CDR3 is TGTGCCAGCAGCTTAACAGCTAGCACAGATACGCAGTATTTT.

The rearrangement uses TRBV28 and TRBJ1-2; D is unresolved. This CDR3 has 11 residues. The V end was cut by 6 bases, the J end by 4 bases, with 6 bases between. Germline V gene lookup returns CDR1 MDHEN and CDR2 SYDVKM. This chain's CDR3 is CASRSGYGYTF. The CDR3 DNA reads as TGTGCCAGCAGGTCAGGCTATGGCTACACCTTC.

This clone has more than one count but fewer than ten. The gene calls are TRBV28 and TRBJ1-5; D call uncertain. V was pared by 6 bases and J by 0 bases, with 9 bases between. Germline-derived CDR1 and CDR2 are MDHEN and SYDVKM. This CDR3 is built from 14 residues. The CDR3 spells CASRPTLSNQPQHF. CDR3 coding DNA: TGTGCCAGCAGACCCACACTTAGCAATCAGCCCCAGCATTTT.

This chain's CDR3 is CASSEGTGGTDTQYF. In nucleotides, the CDR3 is TGTGCCAGCAGTGAAGGGACAGGGGGCACAGATACGCAGTATTTT. V usage is TRBV6-1 and J usage is TRBJ2-3; 9 bases are a match to TRBD1. Trimming removed 1 base from V and 1 base from J; junction bases left unmatched: 0. There are 15 residues in the CDR3. Germline V gene sequence: CDR1 MNHNS, CDR2 SASEGT.

This chain connects TRBV5-5 to TRBJ1-3, with 7 positions matching TRBD1. Germline CDR1 is SGHKS and CDR2 is YYEKEE (reference sequence). The V and J ends lost 3 bases and 0 bases, in that order; junction bases with no gene match: 6. The CDR3 extends over 16 amino acids. The chain's CDR3 is CASSWQGGLSGNTIYF. CDR3 in DNA: TGTGCCAGCAGCTGGCAGGGGGGCCTCTCTGGAAACACCATATATTTT.

The chain recombines TRBV5-1 with TRBJ1-1; D is unresolved. CDR3 length: 13 residues. Trimming removed 0 bases from V and 6 bases from J, with 9 bases in between. Germline V gene lookup returns CDR1 SGHRS and CDR2 YFSETQ. DNA of the CDR3: TGCGCCAGCAGCTTGGCCTCTAACCCTGAAGCTTTCTTT. Translated: CASSLASNPEAFF.

The J gene is TRBJ2-1, the V gene TRBV11-3; weak D call: TRBD2 (6 bases). There are 13 residues in the CDR3. The V end lost 6 bases, the J end lost 6 bases, and 12 bases lay between the germline ends. CDR1 is SGHNT, CDR2 YENEEA, per germline. The chain's CDR3 is CASSYGTVNEQFF. The CDR3 region has the DNA TGTGCCAGCAGTTACGGGACTGTCAATGAGCAGTTCTTC.

V is TRBV6-1 and J is TRBJ1-1; D unresolved. This CDR3 comprises 14 residues. Trimming shortened V by 3 bases and J by 7 bases, and 15 bases separated the two germline ends. In germline, CDR1 is MNHNS, CDR2 SASEGT. The CDR3 reads CASSESEAGSEAFF. The CDR3 nucleotides read TGTGCCAGCAGTGAGAGTGAGGCAGGTAGTGAAGCTTTCTTT.